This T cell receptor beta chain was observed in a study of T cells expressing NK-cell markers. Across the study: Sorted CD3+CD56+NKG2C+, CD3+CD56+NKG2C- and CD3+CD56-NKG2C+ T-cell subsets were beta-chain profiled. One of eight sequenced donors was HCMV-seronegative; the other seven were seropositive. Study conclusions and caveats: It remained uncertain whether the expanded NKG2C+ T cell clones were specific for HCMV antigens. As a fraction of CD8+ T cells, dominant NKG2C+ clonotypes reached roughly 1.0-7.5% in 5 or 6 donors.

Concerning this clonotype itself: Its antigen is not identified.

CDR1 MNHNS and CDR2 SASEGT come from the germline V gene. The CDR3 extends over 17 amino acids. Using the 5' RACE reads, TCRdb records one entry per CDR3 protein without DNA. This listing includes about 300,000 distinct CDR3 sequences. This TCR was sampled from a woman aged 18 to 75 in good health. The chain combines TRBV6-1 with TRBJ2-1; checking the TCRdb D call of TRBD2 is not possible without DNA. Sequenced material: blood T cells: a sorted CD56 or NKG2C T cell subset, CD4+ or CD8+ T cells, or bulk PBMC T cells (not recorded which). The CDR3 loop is CASSGASGKFLHNEQFF.